This T cell receptor beta chain was profiled in a study of T cell responses to AZD1222 COVID-19 vaccine. In its sample, this clone was seen a few times. Using immunoSEQ multiplex PCR, the repertoire was profiled, and TCRdb retains in-frame clones only, with some absent. Here the sample spans 90,000 to 150,000 clones, about 90% being singletons. CDR1 is SEHNR, CDR2 FQNEAQ, per germline (reference sequence). Trimming cost V 5 bases and J 6 bases; bases outside gene matches: 10. This CDR3 has 15 amino acids. Sequenced material: peripheral blood, taken on day 0 of AZD1222 vaccination. The sequence was obtained from an adult in good health. The chain couples TRBV7-9 to TRBJ2-1; 7 positions agree with TRBD1. CDR3 DNA sequence: TGTGCCAGCAGCAGACAGGGTAATTCTTTCAATGAGCAGTTCTTC. Translating it yields CASSRQGNSFNEQFF. The entire variable domain, with the rest obtained from reference TRBV7-9 and TRBJ2-1, is as follows: DTGVSQNPRHKITKRGQNVTFRCDPISEHNRLYWYRQTLGQGPEFLTYFQNEAQLEKSRLLSDRFSAERPKGSFSTLEIQRTEQGDSAMYLCASSRQGNSFNEQFFGPGTRLTVL.